One and the same sample provided the 17 T cell receptor beta chains below, sequenced in a study of siplizumab effects on memory and regulatory T cells. Method: immunoSEQ multiplex PCR; TCRdb's copy keeps in-frame clones and lacks some. The data contain 80,000 to 130,000 clones, around 94% of them singletons. The sequenced material came from Tregs sorted from blood. The source is a human donor in good health.

The chain uses TRBV28 and TRBJ2-2; 7 bases fit TRBD1. The CDR3 has 13 residues. Germline V gene sequence: CDR1 MDHEN, CDR2 SYDVKM. The junction had 4 bases not matched to a gene; V was cut back by 5 bases and J by 7 bases. This chain's CDR3 is CASSTPGGGELFF. Here the CDR3 DNA reads TGTGCCAGCAGTACACCAGGGGGCGGGGAGCTGTTTTTT. Full variable domain (rest looked up from reference TRBV28 and TRBJ2-2): DVKVTQSSRYLVKRTGEKVFLECVQDMDHENMFWYRQDPGLGLRLIYFSYDVKMKEKGDIPEGYSVSREKKERFSLILESASTNQTSMYLCASSTPGGGELFFGEGSRLTVL.

The V gene is TRBV29-1, the J gene TRBJ2-1; 11 bases align to TRBD2. Germline lookup yields CDR1 SQVTM and CDR2 ANQGSEA. V lost 4 bases, J lost 1 base, and 12 bases stayed unmatched. The CDR3 sequence is 18 residues long. In nucleotides, the CDR3 is TGCAGCGTTGTGCGCTTGGGGCTAGCGGGAGGTTCCTACAATGAGCAGTTCTTC. Amino acids: CSVVRLGLAGGSYNEQFF.

The V call is TRBV9, the J call TRBJ2-1; 9 positions match TRBD2. Trimming cost V 0 bases and J 1 base; bases outside gene matches: 14. CDR1 and CDR2 (germline): SGDLS, YYNGEE. The CDR3 extends over 20 amino acids. CDR3 nucleotides: TGTGCCAGCAGCGTAGCCGGTAGGGGGAGCGGGAGGTCGTCCTACAATGAGCAGTTCTTC. The encoded protein is CASSVAGRGSGRSSYNEQFF.

The chain carries TRBV6-5 and TRBJ2-7; D possibly matches TRBD1 or TRBD2 (5 bases each). Trimming removed 0 bases from V and 6 bases from J, with 12 bases in between. CDR1 is MNHEY and CDR2 is SVGAGI in the germline V gene. The CDR3 length is 14 residues. The CDR3 region is CASSYSGVRGEQYF. CDR3 coding DNA: TGTGCCAGCAGTTACTCGGGGGTACGGGGCGAGCAGTACTTC.

The J gene is TRBJ1-4, the V gene TRBV6-6; D may be TRBD1 (6 bases). The CDR3 runs 15 residues. Germline CDR1 is MNHNY and CDR2 is SVGAGI (reference sequence). Trimming removed 5 bases from V and 8 bases from J, with 18 bases in between. This CDR3 is CASSPGGRGEEKLFF. CDR3 bases: TGTGCCAGCAGTCCAGGTGGCAGGGGTGAGGAAAAACTGTTTTTT.

The chain has TRBV18 and TRBJ2-1; 8 bases line up with TRBD1. The germline V gene has CDR1 KGHSH and CDR2 LQKENI. This CDR3 contains 11 residues. Trimming cost V 8 bases and J 8 bases; bases outside gene matches: 2. The CDR3 bases are TGTGCCAGCGGACAGGGCGATGAGCAGTTCTTC. This codes for CASGQGDEQFF.

This sequence joins TRBV27 and TRBJ2-1; a weak D match, TRBD1 (6 bases). The germline V and J ends were trimmed by 6 bases and 5 bases, with 26 bases remaining between them. Germline V gene sequence: CDR1 MNHEY, CDR2 SMNVEV (reference sequence). The CDR3 length is 18 residues. CDR3 region: CASRTLTLGTKYNNEQFF. CDR3 sequence (DNA): TGTGCCAGCAGGACCCTAACCCTGGGGACAAAATACAACAATGAGCAGTTCTTC.

CDR3 nucleotides: TGTGCCAGCAGCTTTGACGGAGGTCGTCTGCACTATGGCTACACCTTC. Translated, it gives CASSFDGGRLHYGYTF. The genes are TRBV7-9 and TRBJ1-2; D unresolved. Germline V gene lookup returns CDR1 SEHNR and CDR2 FQNEAQ (reference sequence). V gave up 3 bases and J gave up 3 bases, with 17 bases separating them. The CDR3 totals 16 residues.

This chain links TRBV6-5 with TRBJ1-4; the D gene is possibly TRBD1 (5 bases). This CDR3 spans 11 amino acids. Trimming shortened V by 5 bases and J by 11 bases, and 9 bases separated the two germline ends. Germline V CDR1 and CDR2: MNHEY, SVGAGI. CDR3 sequence: CASSAGTKLFF. CDR3 nucleotide sequence: TGTGCCAGCAGTGCCGGGACGAAACTGTTTTTT.

This chain connects TRBV2 to TRBJ1-5, with D unclear. Trimming stripped 7 bases from V and 3 bases from J, with 7 bases between. The germline CDR1 and CDR2 sequences are SNHLY and FYNNEI. The CDR3 covers 12 residues. The CDR3, as DNA: TGTGCCAGCAATCTACCCAATCAGCCCCAGCATTTT. This encodes CASNLPNQPQHF.

The chain recombines TRBV9 with TRBJ1-2, with D hard to call. CDR1 and CDR2 (germline): SGDLS, YYNGEE. Trimming stripped 3 bases from V and 8 bases from J, with 20 bases between. The CDR3 length is 15 residues. DNA of the CDR3: TGTGCCAGCAGCGGTTCTGGGTCTCCCCTCCAGGGCTACACCTTC. Its protein product is CASSGSGSPLQGYTF.

The V call is TRBV15, the J call TRBJ1-5; D unclear. The V and J ends lost 5 bases and 0 bases respectively, with 14 bases between them. Germline-derived CDR1 and CDR2 are LNHNV and YYDKDF (reference sequence). CDR3 length: 16 residues. CDR3 nucleotide sequence: TGTGCCACCAGCGGTTGGAGTACTTATAGCAATCAGCCCCAGCATTTT. Protein: CATSGWSTYSNQPQHF.

The chain uses TRBV19 and TRBJ2-3, with D perhaps TRBD1 or TRBD2 (5 bases each). This CDR3 contains 18 residues. V lost 2 bases and J 0 bases, leaving 18 bases between the germline ends. The germline CDR1 and CDR2 sequences are LNHDA and SQIVND (reference sequence). CDR3 sequence (DNA): TGTGCCAGTAGTATAAGGGGTACTGGAGGTCCTAGCACAGATACGCAGTATTTT. As protein: CASSIRGTGGPSTDTQYF.

The CDR3 bases are TGTGCCAGCAGTGACGAAGAGACCCAGTACTTC. It yields the protein CASSDEETQYF. The rearrangement uses TRBV2 and TRBJ2-5, with D hard to call. Trimming removed 3 bases at V and 3 bases at J, with 2 bases between. The CDR3 runs 11 residues. In germline, CDR1 is SNHLY, CDR2 FYNNEI.

This chain uses TRBV5-1 with TRBJ2-4; D remains unclear. V dropped 6 bases and J dropped 0 bases, with 19 bases sitting between them. The CDR3 has 17 residues. Per the germline V gene, CDR1 is SGHRS and CDR2 is YFSETQ. CDR3 DNA sequence: TGCGCCAGCAAACATGGTCCCGAAATACTAGCCAAAAACATTCAGTACTTC. Protein product: CASKHGPEILAKNIQYF.

The V and J genes are TRBV6-1 and TRBJ1-2; D ambiguous. Germline lookup yields CDR1 MNHNS and CDR2 SASEGT. Trimming removed 9 bases from V and 4 bases from J, with 12 bases in between. This CDR3 has 12 residues. The CDR3 DNA sequence: TGTGCCAGTGCCGGACGGATCTATGGCTACACCTTC. This gives the protein CASAGRIYGYTF.

This clone was seen only once. The chain combines TRBV6-1 with TRBJ2-1; 7 nucleotides agree with TRBD2. V shed 6 bases, J shed 3 bases, and the junction held 5 bases outside the gene matches. Germline CDR1 is MNHNS and CDR2 is SASEGT. This CDR3 is 14 amino acids long. The CDR3 bases are TGTGCCAGCAGAGCAGGCGGGGGCTACAATGAGCAGTTCTTC. This sequence encodes CASRAGGGYNEQFF.